The 15 T cell receptor beta chains presented below share a single source sample, sequenced in a study of Ad26.COV2.S vaccination and SARS-CoV-2 variants. The treatment here: over 15 received Ad26.COV2.S at low or high dose, single or two shots; roughly five received placebo; per-sample allocation not given. Vaccine and placebo recipients were sampled on day 63 after the first injection. Repertoires were generated with immunoSEQ multiplex PCR, while TCRdb's copy carries only in-frame clones and drops some. The repertoire holds 400,000 or so clones, around 85% seen once, with 3% to 3.5% in the top ten. The source was peripheral blood, collected in a trial of Ad26.COV2.S vaccine versus placebo. The receptors were gathered from a person aged 18-60 years who received the Ad26.COV2.S COVID-19 vaccine or a placebo.

The rearrangement links TRBV5-4 to TRBJ2-1, with 11 bases that match TRBD2. The CDR3 runs to 15 residues. V trimming: 3 bases; J trimming: 7 bases; junction bases outside the gene matches: 6. The V gene's germline CDR1 is SGHNT and CDR2 YYREEE (reference sequence). The CDR3 is CASSSLAGGLNEQFF. CDR3 DNA: TGTGCCAGCAGCTCTTTAGCGGGGGGGCTTAATGAGCAGTTCTTC.

The chain combines TRBV11-3 with TRBJ2-3; the match to TRBD2 covers 11 bases. Looked up from germline, CDR1 is SGHNT and CDR2 is YENEEA. The CDR3 length is 17 residues. The junction had 12 bases not matched to a gene; V was cut back by 5 bases and J by 5 bases. The CDR3 region is CASSILKLAGDRDTQYF. The CDR3 DNA is TGTGCCAGCAGCATACTCAAACTAGCGGGGGACAGAGATACGCAGTATTTT.

The V and J genes are TRBV6-2 or TRBV6-3 and TRBJ2-1; tentative D call: TRBD2 (5 bases). Germline V gives CDR1 MNHEY, CDR2 SVGEGT. Trimming stripped 0 bases from V and 3 bases from J, with 27 bases between. The CDR3 spans 21 residues. This chain's CDR3 is CASSYSPTSTSSSLFYNEQFF. The CDR3 nucleotides are TGTGCCAGCAGTTACTCCCCAACCTCCACCTCTTCTAGCTTGTTCTACAATGAGCAGTTCTTC.

J is TRBJ2-1 and V is TRBV3-1 (or the pseudogene TRBV3-2); weak D call: TRBD1 (7 bases). In germline, CDR1 is LGHDT, CDR2 YNNKEL (reference sequence). The CDR3 has 13 amino acids. Deletions cut 4 bases from V and 6 bases from J, with 10 bases between. In DNA, the CDR3 is TGTGCCAGCAGCCTCAGGGGGGTCAATGAGCAGTTCTTC. Translation gives CASSLRGVNEQFF.

This sequence joins TRBV7-9 and TRBJ2-6; weak D call: TRBD1 (5 bases). The CDR3 is 16 residues long. V was pared by 6 bases and J by 5 bases, with 17 bases between. Germline V lookup: CDR1 SEHNR, CDR2 FQNEAQ (reference sequence). The CDR3: CASSMYQGTRANVLTF. Here the CDR3 DNA reads TGTGCCAGCAGTATGTATCAGGGCACTAGGGCCAACGTCCTGACTTTC.

This sequence joins TRBV3-1 (or the pseudogene TRBV3-2) and TRBJ2-3; 8 nucleotides align to TRBD2. There are 15 residues in the CDR3. The germline V gene has CDR1 LGHDT and CDR2 YNNKEL (reference sequence). V was pared by 5 bases and J by 1 base, with 5 bases of the junction left unmatched. The DNA of the CDR3 is TGTGCCAGCAGCTCCCGGGGGGGAGGCACAGATACGCAGTATTTT. Protein product: CASSSRGGGTDTQYF.

V and J are TRBV19 and TRBJ1-2; perhaps TRBD1 as D (6 bases). The CDR3 is 13 amino acids. The germline V and J ends were trimmed by 8 bases and 4 bases, with 14 bases remaining between them. Germline CDR1 is LNHDA and CDR2 is SQIVND (reference sequence). The CDR3 coding sequence is TGTGCCAGTCAACAGGGTCTCGGCTATGGCTACACCTTC. Encoded protein: CASQQGLGYGYTF.

DNA for the CDR3: TGCGCCAGCAGTGATCAGGGGACAGGGTTAGATGAGCAGTTCTTC. Its protein product is CASSDQGTGLDEQFF. J is TRBJ2-1 and V is TRBV10-2; 9 bases match TRBD1. The CDR3 loop spans 15 amino acids. J was trimmed by 8 bases and V by 3 bases; bases with no gene match: 8. CDR1 is WSHSY and CDR2 is SAAADI in the germline V gene.

The chain uses TRBV27 and TRBJ2-5, with D perhaps TRBD2 (6 bases). V was clipped by 8 bases and J by 3 bases, with 13 bases between them. The germline CDR1 and CDR2 sequences are MNHEY and SMNVEV (reference sequence). The CDR3 loop spans 13 amino acids. The CDR3 coding sequence is TGTGCCAGCCGAGGATGGGGGGAAGAGACCCAGTACTTC. This codes for CASRGWGEETQYF.

The chain has TRBV3-1 (or the pseudogene TRBV3-2) and TRBJ2-2, with 7 bases identical to TRBD1. Germline V CDR1 and CDR2: LGHDT, YNNKEL (reference sequence). The CDR3 is made up of 17 amino acids. V was pared by 0 bases and J by 5 bases, with 9 bases of the junction left unmatched. CDR3 nucleotide sequence: TGTGCCAGCAGCCAAGACTTGGAGACAGGGCGGACCGGGGAGCTGTTTTTT. As protein: CASSQDLETGRTGELFF.

This sequence joins TRBV15 and TRBJ2-2; tentative D call: TRBD1 (5 bases). With 2 bases removed from V and 0 bases from J, the gap between germline ends came to 19 bases. Germline assignment: CDR1 LNHNV and CDR2 YYDKDF (reference sequence). CDR3 length equals 19 residues. CDR3 sequence: CATSRLLNPGLANTGELFF. In DNA, the CDR3 is TGTGCCACCAGCAGACTCCTAAACCCAGGGCTTGCGAACACCGGGGAGCTGTTTTTT.

The chain recombines TRBV7-9 with TRBJ1-4, with TRBD1 identical over 8 bases. Germline assignment: CDR1 SEHNR and CDR2 FQNEAQ (reference sequence). V lost 4 bases and J lost 4; bases outside the gene matches: 5. The CDR3 spans 15 residues. CDR3 residues: CASSSGQVLNEKLFF. The CDR3 nucleotides are TGTGCCAGCAGCTCGGGACAGGTCCTTAATGAAAAACTGTTTTTT.

The V gene is TRBV2, the J gene TRBJ1-1; maybe TRBD1 (6 bases). Germline V gives CDR1 SNHLY, CDR2 FYNNEI. Trimming removed 7 bases from V and 0 bases from J, with 18 bases in between. The CDR3 totals 16 residues. The CDR3, as DNA: TGTGCCAGCACCTACGGGACACCTGTGATGAACACTGAAGCTTTCTTT. Amino acid sequence: CASTYGTPVMNTEAFF.

The chain carries TRBV27 and TRBJ2-7; 8 positions agree with TRBD2. CDR1 and CDR2 from the germline V gene are MNHEY and SMNVEV (reference sequence). J was trimmed by 5 bases and V by 2 bases; bases with no gene match: 5. The CDR3 loop spans 14 amino acids. CDR3 DNA: TGTGCCAGCAGTTTAATCGGGGGGGCCGACGAGCAGTACTTC. It codes for CASSLIGGADEQYF.

This chain connects TRBV18 to TRBJ1-3; 10 bases map to TRBD1. This CDR3 comprises 15 residues. With V trimmed by 3 bases and J by 9 bases, 8 bases remained unmatched. Per germline, CDR1 KGHSH and CDR2 LQKENI. CDR3 DNA sequence: TGTGCCAGCTCACCCCACCGGGACAGGGGTCCCACCATATATTTT. Its protein is CASSPHRDRGPTIYF.